In this sample, the clone carrying this TCR beta chain turned up many times. This sample was taken from a study of T-cell reconstitution after alpha-beta-depleted transplantation in children. V shed 1 base and J shed 0 bases, with 10 bases lying between them. Germline V gene data show CDR1 as SEHNR and CDR2 as FQNEAQ (reference sequence). The CDR3 has 16 amino acids. The TCRbeta library was prepared with unique molecular identifiers. TCRdb reanalysed the PCR reads using MiXCR and keeps one entry per CDR3 protein. The sample gives a few hundred thousand distinct CDR3 sequences, more than 7.5% of which show up once; less than 6% is in the top ten.

The chain joins TRBV7-9 to TRBJ2-1; D not certain. The clonotype originates from a human donor who donated a stem cell graft to a child with SCID. Here the sequenced sample was PBMCs from the stem cell graft donor, taken from the stem cell graft. The CDR3 nucleotides read TGTGCCAGCAGCTTAGAGGGATCGAGCTCCTACAATGAGCAGTTCTTC. This sequence encodes CASSLEGSSSYNEQFF.